This is a list of T cell receptor beta chains from one sample in a study of CD8+ T cells in alopecia areata. Profiling relied on immunoSEQ multiplex PCR, and the TCRdb table lists in-frame clones only, not all of them. This sample has about 91,000 clones, with less than 50% found just once. Sequenced material: CD4+ T cells sorted from blood. These receptors were obtained from a human donor with alopecia areata. Each CDR3 is given with its conserved first and last residue. A D gene is named only where the DNA matches it firmly. Not all rows give a size; the values are once, few, many and, for expanded clones, a class.

. TRBJ2-4 TRBV5-4 . TGTGCCAGCAGCTTGAGTTCTGTGAGTCACATTCAGTACTTC CASSLSSVSHIQYF
. TRBJ1-1 TRBV29-1 . TGCAGCGGTGTCACCGGGAACACTGAAGCTTTCTTT CSGVTGNTEAFF
. TRBJ2-2 TRBV7-2 few TGTGCCAGCAGCTCGCCCACCGGTGTCGGGGAGCTGTTTTTT CASSSPTGVGELFF
. TRBJ2-1 TRBV5-1 few TGCGCCAGCAGCTTGATGAGGGCCAGTGAGCAGTTCTTC CASSLMRASEQFF
TRBD1 TRBJ2-7 TRBV6-1 few TGTGCCAGCAGTCCGGGACAGTCTAACGAGCAGTACTTC CASSPGQSNEQYF
. TRBJ1-2 TRBV28 once TGTGCCACCGTGGACGGCGTCTATGGCTACACCTTC CATVDGVYGYTF
. TRBJ2-5 TRBV14 . TGTGCCAGCAGTTCCCGGCACGGGGGCCAAGAGACCCAGTACTTC CASSSRHGGQETQYF
. TRBJ2-5 TRBV2 . TGTGCCAGCAGCCCCCGGATCGGGGAGACCCAGTACTTC CASSPRIGETQYF
. TRBJ2-2 TRBV11-2 few TGTGCCAGCAGCTTAGTATCGGCCACCGGGGAGCTGTTTTTT CASSLVSATGELFF
. TRBJ2-7 TRBV14 few TGTGCCAGCAGCTCAGGGCAGACCTACGAGCAGTACTTC CASSSGQTYEQYF
. TRBJ2-2 TRBV29-1 few TGCAGCGTTCAACCTTTCACCGGGGAGCTGTTTTTT CSVQPFTGELFF
. TRBJ1-1 TRBV29-1 . TGCAGCGTTGTGAGGTTTAATATGAACACTGAAGCTTTCTTT CSVVRFNMNTEAFF
. TRBJ2-3 TRBV29-1 few TGCAGCGTTGGGAAGCTAGCGAGTAGCACAGATACGCAGTATTTT CSVGKLASSTDTQYF
. TRBJ2-2 TRBV29-1 few TGCAGCGTAGGCGGGGAAAACACCGGGGAGCTGTTTTTT CSVGGENTGELFF
TRBD2 TRBJ2-3 TRBV29-1 few TGCAGCGTGGAGGGGCGGGAGGCGGTAGATACGCAGTATTTT CSVEGREAVDTQYF
TRBD1 TRBJ2-2 TRBV29-1 few TGCAGCGTCACGGGGGAACAGGGGGTGAACACCGGGGAGCTGTTTTTT CSVTGEQGVNTGELFF
TRBD2 TRBJ2-7 TRBV23-1 few TGCGCCAGTCCCAGGAGGCGGGAGGGCGAGCAGTACTTC CASPRRREGEQYF
TRBD2 TRBJ2-7 TRBV30 . TGTGCCTCGAGTACTAGCGGGGGGAACTACGAGCAGTACTTC CASSTSGGNYEQYF
TRBD2 TRBJ2-1 TRBV5-4 . TGTGCCAGCAGCTTGGGGGGCGGGAGGGCCCAAAATGAGCAGTTCTTC CASSLGGGRAQNEQFF
TRBD2 TRBJ2-1 TRBV9 . TGTGCCAGCAGCGTCCTCCCTAGCGGGGGGGCTCAAGCGTTCTTC CASSVLPSGGAQAFF